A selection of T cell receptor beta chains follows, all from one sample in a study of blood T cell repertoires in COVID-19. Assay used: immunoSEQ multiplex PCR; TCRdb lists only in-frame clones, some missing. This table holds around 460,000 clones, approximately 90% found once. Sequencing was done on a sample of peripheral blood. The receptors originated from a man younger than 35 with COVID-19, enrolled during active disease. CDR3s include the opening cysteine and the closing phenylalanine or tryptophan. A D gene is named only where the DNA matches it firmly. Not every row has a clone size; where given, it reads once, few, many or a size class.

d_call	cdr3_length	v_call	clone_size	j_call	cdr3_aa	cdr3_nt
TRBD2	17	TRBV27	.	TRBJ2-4	CASSLSSSGSFRNIQYF	TGTGCCAGCAGTTTATCGAGTAGCGGGAGTTTTAGAAACATTCAGTACTTC
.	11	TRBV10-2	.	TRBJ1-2	CASGEDYGYTF	TGCGCCAGCGGAGAAGACTATGGCTACACCTTC
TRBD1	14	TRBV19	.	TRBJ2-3	CASRRDRVSDTQYF	TGTGCCAGTAGAAGGGACAGGGTATCAGATACGCAGTATTTT
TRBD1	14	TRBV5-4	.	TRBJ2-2	CASSPQDRSLELFF	TGTGCCAGCAGCCCCCAGGACAGGTCTTTGGAGCTGTTTTTT
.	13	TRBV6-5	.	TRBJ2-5	CASSYSGWETQYF	TGTGCCAGCAGTTACTCCGGGTGGGAGACCCAGTACTTC
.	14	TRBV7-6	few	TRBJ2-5	CASSLLGGSETQYF	TGTGCCAGCAGCTTGTTGGGAGGTTCGGAGACCCAGTACTTC
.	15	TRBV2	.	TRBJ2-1	CASSEQGTTHNEQFF	TGTGCCAGCAGCGAACAGGGTACAACCCACAATGAGCAGTTCTTC
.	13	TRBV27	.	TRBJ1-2	CASRAGTTYGYTF	TGTGCCAGCAGGGCAGGGACTACTTATGGCTACACCTTC
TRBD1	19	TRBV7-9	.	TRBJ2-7	CASRQNLGAQGTEAYEQYF	TGTGCCAGCAGACAGAATCTTGGTGCACAGGGGACAGAAGCCTACGAGCAGTACTTC
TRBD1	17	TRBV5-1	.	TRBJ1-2	CASSFTGTGGANYGYTF	TGCGCCAGCAGCTTCACCGGGACAGGGGGCGCTAACTATGGCTACACCTTC
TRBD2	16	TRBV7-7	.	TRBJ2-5	CASSLAGGGASETQYF	TGTGCCAGCAGCTTAGCGGGCGGGGGGGCCTCAGAGACCCAGTACTTC
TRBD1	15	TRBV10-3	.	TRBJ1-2	CAISEHATGPYGYTF	TGTGCCATCAGTGAGCATGCGACAGGGCCTTATGGCTACACCTTC
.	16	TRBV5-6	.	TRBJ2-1	CASSLFSASLSNEQFF	TGTGCCAGCAGCTTGTTTTCTGCTAGCTTAAGCAATGAGCAGTTCTTC
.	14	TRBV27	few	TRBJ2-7	CASSAQTGSHEQYF	TGTGCCAGCAGTGCCCAAACAGGGTCCCACGAGCAGTACTTC
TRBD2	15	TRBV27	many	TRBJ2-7	CASSKTSGGSYEQYF	TGTGCCAGCAGTAAGACTAGCGGGGGCTCCTACGAGCAGTACTTC
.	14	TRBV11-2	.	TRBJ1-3	CASRGRGSGNTIYF	TGTGCCAGCAGGGGAAGGGGCTCTGGAAACACCATATATTTT
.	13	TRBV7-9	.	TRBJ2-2	CAIEGGDTGELFF	TGTGCCATCGAAGGGGGGGACACCGGGGAGCTGTTTTTT
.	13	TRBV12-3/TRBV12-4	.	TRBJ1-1	CASDLGLNTEAFF	TGTGCCAGCGATCTGGGCCTGAACACTGAAGCTTTCTTT
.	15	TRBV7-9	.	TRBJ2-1	CASSPVFGGGDEQFF	TGTGCCAGCAGCCCAGTATTCGGAGGGGGCGATGAGCAGTTCTTC
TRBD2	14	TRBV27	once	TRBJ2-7	CASSLSGSGIKQYF	TGTGCCAGCAGCTTAAGCGGGAGCGGGATCAAGCAGTACTTC
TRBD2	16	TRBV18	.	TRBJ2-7	CASSPLGLAGRGEQYF	TGTGCCAGCTCACCCCTGGGACTAGCGGGAAGAGGGGAGCAGTACTTC
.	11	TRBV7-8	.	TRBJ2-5	CASSPSETQYF	TGTGCCAGCAGCCCCTCGGAGACCCAGTACTTC
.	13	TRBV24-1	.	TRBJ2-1	CATSDASRAEQFF	TGTGCCACCAGTGATGCGAGCAGGGCTGAGCAGTTCTTC
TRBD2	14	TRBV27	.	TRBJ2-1	CASGLGAPGLEQFF	TGTGCCAGCGGCCTGGGAGCCCCGGGACTAGAGCAGTTCTTC
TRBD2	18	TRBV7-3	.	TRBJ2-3	CASSLRPVGGRDGDTQYF	TGTGCCAGCAGCTTAAGGCCAGTCGGCGGGAGGGATGGAGATACGCAGTATTTT
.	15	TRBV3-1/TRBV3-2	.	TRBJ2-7	CASSQRQSGAGEQYF	TGTGCCAGCAGCCAAAGACAGTCTGGGGCAGGAGAGCAGTACTTC
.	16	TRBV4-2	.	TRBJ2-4	CASSRTGTRVKNIQYF	TGTGCCAGCAGCCGAACAGGGACGAGAGTCAAAAACATTCAGTACTTC
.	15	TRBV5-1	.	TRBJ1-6	CASSPNGTPNSPLHF	TGCGCCAGCAGCCCAAACGGGACACCTAATTCACCCCTCCACTTT
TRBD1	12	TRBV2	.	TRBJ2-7	CASSLSTGSRNF	TGTGCCAGCAGTCTCTCGACAGGGTCAAGGAACTTC
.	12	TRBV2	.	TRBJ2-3	CASLYGTDTQYF	TGTGCCAGCCTTTACGGGACAGATACGCAGTATTTT
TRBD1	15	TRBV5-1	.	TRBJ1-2	CASSFRQGPAYGYTF	TGCGCCAGCAGCTTTAGACAGGGTCCGGCCTATGGCTACACCTTC
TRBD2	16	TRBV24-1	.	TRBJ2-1	CATSDTIAGEYNEQFF	TGTGCCACCAGTGATACTATAGCGGGAGAGTACAATGAGCAGTTCTTC
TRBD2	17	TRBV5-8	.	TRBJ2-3	CASSFRAQRGGPDTQYF	TGTGCCAGCAGCTTTAGGGCCCAGCGGGGGGGCCCAGATACGCAGTATTTT
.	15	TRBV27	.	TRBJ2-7	CASSLTLRSSYEQYF	TGTGCCAGCAGTTTAACACTTCGGAGCTCCTACGAGCAGTACTTC
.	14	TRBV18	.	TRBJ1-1	CASSPLKGDTEAFF	TGTGCCAGCTCACCACTTAAGGGGGACACTGAAGCTTTCTTT
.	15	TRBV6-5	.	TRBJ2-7	CASSKGGGNSYEQYF	TGTGCCAGCTCAAAAGGGGGGGGGAACTCCTACGAGCAGTACTTC
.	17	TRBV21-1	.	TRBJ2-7	CASSKAQEGVISYEQYF	TGTGCCAGCAGCAAAGCGCAGGAGGGTGTCATATCCTACGAGCAGTACTTC
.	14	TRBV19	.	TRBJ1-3	CASRTPGDHNTIYF	TGTGCCAGTAGGACACCGGGGGATCACAACACCATATATTTT
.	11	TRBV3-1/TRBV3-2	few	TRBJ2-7	CASSSTYEQYF	TGTGCCAGCAGCTCCACCTACGAGCAGTACTTC
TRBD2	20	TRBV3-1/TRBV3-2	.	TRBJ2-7	CASSQEGPSQTSGGRYEQYF	TGTGCCAGCAGCCAAGAAGGACCCTCTCAGACCAGCGGGGGGCGGTACGAGCAGTACTTC
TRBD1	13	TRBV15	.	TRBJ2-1	CATSTPGGNEQFF	TGTGCCACCAGCACCCCAGGGGGCAATGAGCAGTTCTTC
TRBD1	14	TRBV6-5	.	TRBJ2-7	CASSRDRDYYEQYF	TGTGCCAGCAGTCGGGACAGAGATTACTACGAGCAGTACTTC
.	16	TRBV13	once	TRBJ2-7	CASSQQRIIPGNEQYF	TGTGCCAGCAGCCAGCAAAGGATAATTCCAGGGAACGAGCAGTACTTC
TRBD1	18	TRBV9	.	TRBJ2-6	CASSTSPGQGTGANVLTF	TGTGCCAGCAGCACTTCACCGGGACAGGGGACTGGGGCCAACGTCCTGACTTTC
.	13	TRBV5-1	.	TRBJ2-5	CASRQQGGETQYF	TGCGCCAGCAGGCAACAGGGTGGTGAGACCCAGTACTTC
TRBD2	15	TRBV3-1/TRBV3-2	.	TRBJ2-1	CASSQRGRPYNEQFF	TGTGCCAGCAGCCAACGCGGGAGGCCCTACAATGAGCAGTTCTTC
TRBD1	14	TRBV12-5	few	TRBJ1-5	CASGPDRGYQPQHF	TGTGCTAGTGGCCCGGACAGGGGATATCAGCCCCAGCATTTT
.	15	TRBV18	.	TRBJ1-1	CASSPSPGMNTEAFF	TGTGCCAGCTCACCGAGTCCCGGGATGAACACTGAAGCTTTCTTT
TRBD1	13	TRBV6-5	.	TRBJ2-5	CASRRQGRETQYF	TGTGCCAGCAGACGACAGGGGCGAGAGACCCAGTACTTC
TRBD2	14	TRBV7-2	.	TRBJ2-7	CASSLGGLAGEQYF	TGTGCCAGCAGCTTAGGAGGACTAGCGGGAGAGCAGTACTTC
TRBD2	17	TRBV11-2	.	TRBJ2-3	CASSRGTSGLSTDTQYF	TGTGCCAGCAGCCGCGGGACTAGCGGACTTAGCACAGATACGCAGTATTTT
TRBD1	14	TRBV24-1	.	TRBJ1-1	CATRPRDRGTEAFF	TGTGCCACCCGTCCGAGGGACAGGGGGACTGAAGCTTTCTTT
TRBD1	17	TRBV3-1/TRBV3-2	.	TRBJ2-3	CASSQGLQGISTDTQYF	TGTGCCAGCAGCCAGGGCTTACAGGGGATTAGCACAGATACGCAGTATTTT
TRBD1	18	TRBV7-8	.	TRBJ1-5	CASSLGQLRGRWGQPQHF	TGTGCCAGCAGCTTGGGACAGCTGAGGGGTCGATGGGGTCAGCCCCAGCATTTT
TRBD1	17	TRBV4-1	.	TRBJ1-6	CASSQLQGGTGNSPLHF	TGCGCCAGCAGCCAACTACAAGGGGGGACAGGGAATTCACCCCTCCACTTT
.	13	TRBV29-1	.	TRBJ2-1	CSVGEGLVSTQFF	TGCAGCGTGGGAGAGGGCCTAGTATCGACGCAGTTCTTC
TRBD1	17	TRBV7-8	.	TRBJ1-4	CASSLAGQGRTNEKLFF	TGTGCCAGCAGCTTAGCGGGACAGGGGAGAACTAATGAAAAACTGTTTTTT
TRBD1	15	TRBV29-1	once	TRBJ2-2	CSVKYGQGGTGELFF	TGCAGCGTGAAGTATGGACAGGGTGGGACCGGGGAGCTGTTTTTT
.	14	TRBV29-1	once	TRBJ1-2	CSVEEGRGVSGYTF	TGCAGCGTTGAAGAAGGCAGGGGAGTAAGTGGCTACACCTTC